This TCR beta chain was recovered during a study of blood T cell repertoires in COVID-19 (dated by TCRdb to about 2020). The study in broad terms: Samples from collaborators originated in the United States, Italy and Spain and spanned both the acute and convalescent phases of COVID-19. The material from the prospective study consisted of cDNA or gDNA derived from T cells, B-cell-depleted T cells, or PBMCs. The dataset comprised deeply sampled blood TCRbeta repertoires from subjects exposed to, actively infected with, or recovered from COVID-19. A freely available public database, intended as a resource for researchers studying the immune response to SARS-CoV-2, is where the repertoires were released. Samples came from the ongoing ImmuneRACE study (first 160 participants) plus 1,254 subjects from 6 global collaborators. The sample metadata nearly always contained a de-identified subject ID, COVID-19 status, age in years and sex. HLA class I and class II types, where available, came from metadata supplied by the sample provider rather than from assay-based typing. What the work shows at the level of the full study, not this receptor alone: The amount of clinical and demographic metadata varied by source and participant and was provided uncurated.

Collaborating institutions collected whole blood in K2EDTA tubes following their own protocols. For TCRbeta analysis, collaborator samples were shipped as frozen whole blood, as isolated PBMCs, or as DNA extracted from either sample type. CDR1 is given as KGHDR and CDR2 as SFDVKD, both from the germline V gene. Measured from the cysteine to the phenylalanine, the CDR3 is 15 residues long. CDR3 DNA only is kept here, 45 bases in frame from base 1. The germline V end is reduced by 3 bases and the J end by 5 bases; junction bases left unmatched: 3. TCRbeta CDR3 regions were amplified from genomic DNA by means of the immunoSEQ Assay, a bias-controlled multiplex PCR. The paper's processing steps were these. Within the assay, amplification of reference gene primers was used to estimate how many nucleated cells each sample contained. To quantify the absolute abundance of each unique TCRbeta CDR3 rearrangement, sequence reads were collapsed and filtered. For each sample, productive Simpson clonality was calculated as the square root of Simpson's diversity index across productive rearrangements. TCRdb's version of the immuneACCESS table is confined to in-frame rearrangements and falls short of the full clone set. An unresolved V gene accounts for under half of the shortfall where checked; the remainder is of unknown origin. V, J and clone size reflect that table, while D and trimming were determined from the DNA. The sample has 50,000 to 70,000 clones on record, 80% to 90% of them singletons. The ten largest clones capture roughly 6% of the sample.

Turning to this clone: Its antigen specificity is not known. Base qualities were left out, and no much larger clone turns up one base away.

The sample was peripheral blood. Recombination joined TRBV24-1 with TRBJ2-5, with TRBD1 identical over 12 junction bases. This receptor was obtained from an older woman with acute or convalescent COVID-19. The CDR3 has the sequence CATSDPGTGGETQYF. DNA sequence: TGTGCCACCAGTGATCCCGGGACAGGGGGCGAGACCCAGTACTTC.